The sequence of this T cell receptor (beta chain) was determined in a study of OX40 agonist ivuxolimab in advanced cancers. The wider study: Hepatocellular carcinoma, melanoma, renal cell or head and neck cancer affected the dose-escalation patients.

The data were produced by immunoSEQ multiplex PCR, yet TCRdb's version contains in-frame clones alone and is incomplete. The sample shows approximately 82,000 clones, roughly 86% of them seen only once. Individuals having autoimmune disease history or systemic immunosuppression were not enrolled. The CDR3 runs 15 residues. This clonotype was sampled from an adult with an advanced solid tumor such as melanoma, head and neck, liver or kidney cancer. The rearrangement uses TRBV21-1 and TRBJ2-5; the tabulated D call, TRBD1, remains unverified against the DNA. TRBV21-1 is a pseudogene locus. Sequenced material: CD4+ or CD8+ T cells sorted from blood, taken in a trial of the OX40 agonist ivuxolimab. DNA for the CDR3: TGTGCCAGCAGCAAAGGTAGGACAGGCGAGGGGACCCAGTACTTC. It yields the protein CASSKGRTGEGTQYF.